The clone carrying this TCR beta chain has more than one count but fewer than ten. Its antigen remains unidentified. The data derive from a study of T cells in Graves' hyperthyroidism and ophthalmopathy. Study information: Any treatment followed the collection of peripheral blood at initial diagnosis.

The CDR3 contains 13 residues. Germline V gene data show CDR1 as SGHRS and CDR2 as YFSETQ. The V end was cut by 4 bases, the J end by 4 bases, with 11 bases between. Graves' hyperthyroidism was deemed stable absent ophthalmopathy progression within 18 months. Each patient was aged 18 to 65 and had newly diagnosed hyperthyroidism of under 2 months' duration. Amplified TCR beta CDR3 regions came from RNA transcripts. With the HTBI primer set, the TCR CDR3 went through a first round of RT-PCR. TCRdb reprocessed the multiplex PCR reads via MiXCR and lists one record per CDR3 protein. Of some 200,000 distinct CDR3 sequences listed, roughly 15% are singletons. Study observations and caveats: Blood also held most thyroid clonotypes expanded beyond 0.001.

This chain uses TRBV5-1 with TRBJ2-5; tentative D call: TRBD2 (5 bases). The clonotype was recovered from a man aged 45-65 years with Graves' hyperthyroidism. The material sequenced was blood. The CDR3 DNA is TGCGCCAGCAGCGGCCGGGGTGGAGAGACCCAGTACTTC. It specifies CASSGRGGETQYF.